This is a list of T cell receptor beta chains from one sample in a study of blood T cell repertoires in COVID-19. TCRdb keeps only in-frame clones here, not all; method: immunoSEQ multiplex PCR. The data contain 250,000 to 300,000 clones, about four fifths of them singletons. Sequencing was done on a sample of PBMCs or T cells enriched from blood (not recorded which). These receptors were collected from a man in his forties who had been exposed to COVID-19. Each CDR3 is given with its conserved first and last residue. A D gene is named only where the DNA matches it firmly. Clone size is not always given. Where it is, it says once, few, many or a class for expanded clones.

J gene,CDR3 length,V gene,D gene,clone size,CDR3 DNA,CDR3 protein
TRBJ2-1,13,TRBV18,-,once,TGTGCCAGCTCACCCCCGCTCGGGAAGCAGCAGTTCTTC,CASSPPLGKQQFF
TRBJ2-1,14,TRBV29-1,TRBD2,-,TGCAGCGTTCTCGGGACTAGCGACTACAATGAGCAGTTCTTC,CSVLGTSDYNEQFF
TRBJ2-1,13,TRBV19,-,-,TGTGCCAGTGCTAGGTGGCGGAGTGATGAGCAGTTCTTC,CASARWRSDEQFF
TRBJ1-2,13,TRBV13,TRBD1,-,TGTGCCAGCAGCGGACAGGAAGATTACGGCTACACCTTC,CASSGQEDYGYTF
TRBJ1-1,13,TRBV19,-,-,TGTGCCAGTAATGAAGGGGGATGGAGGGAAGCTTTCTTT,CASNEGGWREAFF
TRBJ1-2,14,TRBV18,TRBD1,few,TGTGCCAGCTCAGACCGGGACAGAGATCTTGGCTACACCTTC,CASSDRDRDLGYTF
TRBJ1-3,14,TRBV6-5,-,-,TGTGCCAGCAGAGGCCAGGGAACTGGAAACACCATATATTTT,CASRGQGTGNTIYF
TRBJ2-6,13,TRBV25-1,-,once,TGTGCCAGCGTCATCCCCGGGGCCAACGTCCTGACTTTC,CASVIPGANVLTF
TRBJ1-4,14,TRBV9,-,few,TGTGCCAGCAGTCTTACCGGGTCTGGGGAAAAACTGTTTTTT,CASSLTGSGEKLFF
TRBJ2-7,14,TRBV18,TRBD2,-,TGTGCCAGCTCACTAGCGGGAGGAGGCTACGAGCAGTACTTC,CASSLAGGGYEQYF
TRBJ2-7,14,TRBV13,-,-,TGTGCCAGCAGCCAGAGGGGGTACGGCTACGAGCAGTACTTC,CASSQRGYGYEQYF
TRBJ2-1,16,TRBV4-2,TRBD2,-,TGTGCCAGCAGCCAAGAGGCGGGAGGGAGTTACAATGAGCAGTTCTTC,CASSQEAGGSYNEQFF
TRBJ1-1,14,TRBV6-5,-,-,TGTGCCAGCACACAGGCCCGATTGAACACTGAAGCTTTCTTT,CASTQARLNTEAFF
TRBJ2-3,17,TRBV9,TRBD2,many,TGTGCCAGCAGCGCTGGGGGTAGCGGGAGCCGCACAGATACGCAGTATTTT,CASSAGGSGSRTDTQYF
TRBJ2-2,18,TRBV27,TRBD2,-,TGTGCCAGCAGTTTTTTGGCTAGCGGGAGGGGGAACACCGGGGAGCTGTTTTTT,CASSFLASGRGNTGELFF
TRBJ1-5,15,TRBV7-2,-,few,TGTGCCAGCAGCTTAGCGAGCGGGGGTCATCAGCCCCAGCATTTT,CASSLASGGHQPQHF
TRBJ1-1,13,TRBV13,-,-,TGTGCCAGCTCAACGCTACAGGGAACTGAAGCTTTCTTT,CASSTLQGTEAFF
TRBJ2-7,13,TRBV12-3/TRBV12-4,-,-,TGTGCCAGCAGTAGGAGGGGAGCCTACGAGCAGTACTTC,CASSRRGAYEQYF
TRBJ2-6,16,TRBV24-1,TRBD2,-,TGTGCCACGACTAGCGGGAGTTGGGCTGGGGCCAACGTCCTGACTTTC,CATTSGSWAGANVLTF
TRBJ1-1,13,TRBV19,-,-,TGTGCCAGCCAAAAGACAGACTACACTGAAGCTTTCTTT,CASQKTDYTEAFF
TRBJ2-2,17,TRBV7-2,TRBD2,-,TGTGCCAGCAGCTTAGCCGGGCGACTAGCGGGATCCGGGGAGCTGTTTTTT,CASSLAGRLAGSGELFF
TRBJ1-5,18,TRBV24-1,-,-,TGTGCCACCAGTGATTTACTGGTCGACAGGTGGTGGCGTCAGCCCCAGCATTTT,CATSDLLVDRWWRQPQHF
TRBJ1-5,15,TRBV19,-,-,TGTGCCAGTAGTATATCCCCAGAAAATAATCAGCCCCAGCATTTT,CASSISPENNQPQHF
TRBJ1-2,11,TRBV7-9,-,-,TGTGCCAGCAGCTCCGGGTATGGCTACACCTTC,CASSSGYGYTF
TRBJ1-1,13,TRBV24-1,-,-,TGTGCCACCAGTTCTGGGGGGGACACTGAAGCTTTCTTT,CATSSGGDTEAFF
TRBJ2-3,17,TRBV3-1/TRBV3-2,-,-,TGTGCCAGCAGCCAAGATATATATACGGGGAGCACAGATACGCAGTATTTT,CASSQDIYTGSTDTQYF
TRBJ1-2,14,TRBV3-1/TRBV3-2,TRBD1,-,TGTGCCAGCAGCGGGACCGGGACAGGCTATGGCTACACCTTC,CASSGTGTGYGYTF
TRBJ2-3,17,TRBV13,TRBD2,-,TGTGCCAGCAGCCCCAGACGGGGACTAGCGGCCACAGATACGCAGTATTTT,CASSPRRGLAATDTQYF
TRBJ2-1,15,TRBV6-5,-,few,TGTGCCAGCAGTTACGGACTCGGAGCCTCCAATGAGCAGTTCTTC,CASSYGLGASNEQFF
TRBJ1-6,15,TRBV6-5,TRBD1,-,TGTGCCACCCTACGCCACGGACAGGGGGGATCACCCCTCCACTTT,CATLRHGQGGSPLHF
TRBJ1-6,14,TRBV9,TRBD1,-,TGTGCCAGCAGCCTCGGACAGGGAAATTCACCCCTCCACTTT,CASSLGQGNSPLHF
TRBJ2-5,17,TRBV7-6,-,-,TGTGCCAGCAGCCGACTACCAAGGGGGAGCACGGTAGAGACCCAGTACTTC,CASSRLPRGSTVETQYF
TRBJ2-2,13,TRBV19,TRBD1,-,TGTGCCAGTAGTAAAGACAGGGCGCGGGAGCTGTTTTTT,CASSKDRARELFF
TRBJ2-2,15,TRBV19,TRBD2,-,TGTGCCAGTAGTATTCTTGCGGGAGCTACCGGGGAGCTGTTTTTT,CASSILAGATGELFF
TRBJ2-3,14,TRBV7-3,TRBD2,many,TGTGCCAGCAGCCCCGGGACTATAGGAGATACGCAGTATTTT,CASSPGTIGDTQYF
TRBJ1-1,14,TRBV6-5,TRBD1,-,TGTGCCAGCAAGGGGGACAGCGGAAACACTGAAGCTTTCTTT,CASKGDSGNTEAFF
TRBJ2-3,17,TRBV2,TRBD2,once,TGTGCCAGCAGTCCTCCCGGACTAGCAGCGGTGAGGGATACGCAGTATTTT,CASSPPGLAAVRDTQYF
TRBJ1-1,15,TRBV4-2,-,-,TGTGCCAGCAGCCAACAGGGTACCGCAAACACTGAAGCTTTCTTT,CASSQQGTANTEAFF
TRBJ1-1,14,TRBV27,-,-,TGTGCCAGCAGGGGAGGAGTCGGGAACACTGAAGCTTTCTTT,CASRGGVGNTEAFF
TRBJ2-1,12,TRBV10-2,-,-,TGCGCCAGCAGGGATATTGGACTTGAGCAGTTCTTC,CASRDIGLEQFF
TRBJ2-7,16,TRBV7-8,-,-,TGTGCCAGCAGCCCCCAAATAGGGGGTGGTGGGTACGAGCAGTACTTC,CASSPQIGGGGYEQYF
TRBJ1-3,15,TRBV21-1,-,-,TGTGCCAGCAGCAAATCGTCCGAAGGGGAAAACACCATATATTTT,CASSKSSEGENTIYF
TRBJ2-2,13,TRBV2,TRBD2,-,TGTGCCAGCACGATAATTAGCGGGAGGGAGCTGTTTTTT,CASTIISGRELFF
TRBJ2-1,15,TRBV19,TRBD1,-,TGTGCCAGTAGCTACGGGACAGGGCTTGGGAATGAGCAGTTCTTC,CASSYGTGLGNEQFF
TRBJ2-7,13,TRBV12-3/TRBV12-4,TRBD2,-,TGTGCCAGCAGTCTCACTAGCGGCTACGAGCAGTACTTC,CASSLTSGYEQYF
TRBJ1-3,13,TRBV7-8,-,-,TGTGCCAGCAGCCAATCCGCTTCGGGCACCATATATTTT,CASSQSASGTIYF
TRBJ2-6,18,TRBV7-2,TRBD1,-,TGTGCCAGCAGCCCTGGACAGGACATTATTCCTGGGGCCAACGTCCTGACTTTC,CASSPGQDIIPGANVLTF
TRBJ2-2,16,TRBV2,-,-,TGTGCCAGCAGTGAGGGTCGGACTCCCTACACCGGGGAGCTGTTTTTT,CASSEGRTPYTGELFF
TRBJ2-1,14,TRBV7-9,-,-,TGTGCCAGCAGCCAGGGACTCACGGCGTCTGAGCAGTTCTTC,CASSQGLTASEQFF
TRBJ2-7,15,TRBV18,-,-,TGTGCCAGCTCATCGCGGACAGCGAGCTCCTACGAGCAGTACTTC,CASSSRTASSYEQYF
TRBJ1-3,18,TRBV11-2,TRBD1,-,TGTGCCAGCAGCTTTGGGACAGGGGGGTTTGGCTCTGGAAACACCATATATTTT,CASSFGTGGFGSGNTIYF
TRBJ2-7,13,TRBV5-1,-,-,TGCGCCAGCAGTCGGGGTGAATCCTACGAGCAGTACTTC,CASSRGESYEQYF
TRBJ1-1,14,TRBV9,TRBD1,-,TGTGCCAGCAGCGCGTCCGGGACAGAACCCCGAGCTTTCTTT,CASSASGTEPRAFF
TRBJ1-2,12,TRBV12-3/TRBV12-4,-,-,TGTGCCAGTGCGAGCTTTTTCTCCGGCTACACCTTC,CASASFFSGYTF
TRBJ1-4,13,TRBV5-1,-,-,TGCGCCAGCAGTCCAGACAGTAGGGAAAAACTGTTTTTT,CASSPDSREKLFF
TRBJ1-4,15,TRBV27,TRBD1,few,TGTGCCAGCAGTTCCCTTCGACAGGGTCTTGAAAAACTGTTTTTT,CASSSLRQGLEKLFF
TRBJ2-1,15,TRBV6-4,TRBD2,-,TGTGCCAGCAGCGTAGCGGGAGGGCGAACCAATGAGCAGTTCTTC,CASSVAGGRTNEQFF
TRBJ1-5,15,TRBV6-1,TRBD1,few,TGTGCCAGCAGTGATGGTCAGGGGGGAAATCAGCCCCAGCATTTT,CASSDGQGGNQPQHF
TRBJ2-5,15,TRBV24-1,TRBD1,once,TGTGCCACCAGTAAGACGGGACAGGGGGTGCAGACCCAGTACTTC,CATSKTGQGVQTQYF
TRBJ2-7,14,TRBV11-3,-,-,TGTGCCAGCAGCTTAGGAGCATCCTCCTACGAGCAGTACTTC,CASSLGASSYEQYF